The source of this TCR beta chain is a study of identifying expanded T cells in peripheral blood. Study results and caveats: Across healthy donors, higher total template counts meant significantly greater roughly 2-week count variance. Approximately 1.1 clones differed between technical replicates, versus around 15 and 19 over time.

With respect to this clone: Its cognate antigen is unknown.

This CDR3 has 13 amino acids. CDR1 is MNHEY, CDR2 SMNVEV, per germline (reference sequence). V dropped 1 base and J dropped 4; count of bases not matched to a gene: 1. The assay was immunoSEQ multiplex PCR, and TCRdb's table has in-frame clones only and misses some. The sample has around 120,000 clones; more than 80% are singletons. Collection occurred without any documented infections or immune events in donors. The sample comprised blood. J is TRBJ2-7 and V is TRBV27, with 7 bases matching TRBD1. The TCR comes from a person aged 18 to 75 in good health. DNA for the CDR3: TGTGCCAGCAGTTTATACAGGGGTTACGAGCAGTACTTC. Translated, it gives CASSLYRGYEQYF.